The 31 T cell receptor beta chains presented below share a single source sample, sequenced in a study of CD8 T cells in ankylosing spondylitis. In TCRdb, the 5' RACE reads were re-called with MiXCR into one record per CDR3 protein. Of about 160,000 distinct CDR3 sequences listed, around 45% are singletons. Specimen: synovial fluid, either unsorted or a sorted T cell fraction (not recorded which). These receptors came from a male donor with ankylosing spondylitis.

This clonotype was picked up one time. The J gene is TRBJ1-2, the V gene TRBV27; D remains ambiguous. V lost 7 bases to trimming and J lost 8 bases, with 23 bases between them. Per germline, CDR1 MNHEY and CDR2 SMNVEV (reference sequence). This CDR3 region has 15 residues. CDR3 sequence (DNA): TGTGCCAGCACCCTAAGGTATAGGGAGTTCGGCGGCTACACCTTC. Encoded protein: CASTLRYREFGGYTF.

This clonotype was detected only a few times. CDR3 sequence reads: CASDPAAGGGEQYF. CDR3 sequence (DNA): TGTGCCAGCGACCCAGCAGCGGGAGGAGGCGAGCAGTACTTC. The chain carries TRBV28 and TRBJ2-7; TRBD2 matches 9 bases. In germline, CDR1 is MDHEN, CDR2 SYDVKM. The J segment lost 6 bases and the V segment lost 8 bases, leaving 11 bases of the junction unmatched. This CDR3 is built from 14 residues.

The V gene is TRBV10-3, the J gene TRBJ2-1; 10 bases align to TRBD2. CDR1 and CDR2 from the germline V gene are ENHRY and SYGVKD. V trimming: 5 bases; J trimming: 13 bases; junction bases outside the gene matches: 20. This CDR3 is 17 amino acids long. The chain's CDR3 is CAISPPRGSGRPSPQFF. The DNA of the CDR3 is TGTGCCATCAGTCCCCCTAGAGGTAGCGGGAGGCCATCTCCCCAGTTCTTC.

The chain links TRBV11-2 to TRBJ2-1; the D is unclear. Germline lookup yields CDR1 SGHAT and CDR2 FQNNGV. The CDR3 is 12 amino acids. Trimming left V 5 bases short and J 7 bases short, with 9 bases between. In DNA, the CDR3 is TGTGCCAGCAGCCAGAACAATAATGAGCAGTTCTTC. This encodes CASSQNNNEQFF.

This clonotype was detected once. This chain connects TRBV4-1 to TRBJ2-1; D unresolved. This CDR3 spans 16 amino acids. The germline CDR1 and CDR2 sequences are MGHRA and YSYEKL. Trimming pared 1 base from V and 2 bases from J, leaving 12 bases between. CDR3 coding DNA: TGCGCCAGCAGCCAAGTTAGGGTATCCGCCTACAATGAGCAGTTCTTC. Its translation is CASSQVRVSAYNEQFF.

This sequence joins TRBV4-1 and TRBJ2-1; D may match TRBD1 or TRBD2 (6 bases each). The CDR3 sequence is 21 residues long. Germline loops: CDR1 MGHRA, CDR2 YSYEKL. V gave up 0 bases and J gave up 1 base, with 25 bases separating them. CDR3 coding DNA: TGCGCCAGCAGCCAAGATTGGGACGTCCGAGGGTGGAGGGGGTCCTACAATGAGCAGTTCTTC. It specifies CASSQDWDVRGWRGSYNEQFF.

This clonotype was recorded a few times. The V gene is TRBV5-1, the J gene TRBJ1-1; no clear D gene. Germline loops: CDR1 SGHRS, CDR2 YFSETQ. CDR3 length: 15 residues. Trimming removed 0 bases from V and 4 bases from J, with 13 bases in between. The CDR3 spells CASSLDNGLVTEAFF. As DNA, the CDR3 is TGCGCCAGCAGCTTGGATAACGGCCTCGTCACTGAAGCTTTCTTT. Variable domain in full (rest from reference TRBV5-1 and TRBJ1-1): KAGVTQTPRYLIKTRGQQVTLSCSPISGHRSVSWYQQTPGQGLQFLFEYFSETQRNKGNFPGRFSGRQFSNSRSEMNVSTLELGDSALYLCASSLDNGLVTEAFFGQGTRLTVV.

V gene TRBV11-2 combines with J gene TRBJ2-3; D remains unclear. This CDR3 spans 15 amino acids. The V end lost 3 bases, the J end lost 0 bases, and 10 bases lay between the germline ends. CDR1 SGHAT and CDR2 FQNNGV come from the germline V gene. The DNA of the CDR3 is TGTGCCAGCAGCTTGTTGCGTTCAAGCACAGATACGCAGTATTTT. This encodes CASSLLRSSTDTQYF.

The chain couples TRBV10-3 to TRBJ2-5; 14 nucleotides agree with TRBD2. The CDR3 totals 18 residues. V shed 2 bases and J 0 bases; nucleotides not matched to a gene: 5. The germline CDR1 and CDR2 sequences are ENHRY and SYGVKD. The CDR3, as DNA: TGTGCCATCAGTGAGCCGGGACTAGCGGGGGCGTACCAAGAGACCCAGTACTTC. Encoded protein: CAISEPGLAGAYQETQYF.

V is TRBV4-1 and J is TRBJ2-4; TRBD2 might be the D (6 bases). V dropped 10 bases and J dropped 0 bases, with 25 bases sitting between them. The CDR3 covers 18 residues. Germline V gene data show CDR1 as MGHRA and CDR2 as YSYEKL. In DNA form, the CDR3 reads TGCGCCACCTCCCGGGGACTCTTTTCTCCCTTAGCCAAAAACATTCAGTACTTC. Translated, it gives CATSRGLFSPLAKNIQYF.

The V call is TRBV9, the J call TRBJ1-2; D may be TRBD1 (5 bases). Trimming removed 3 bases at V and 2 bases at J, with 8 bases between. The CDR3 runs 13 residues. Germline CDR1 is SGDLS and CDR2 is YYNGEE. The CDR3 DNA follows: TGTGCCAGCAGCGCCGGGGGAAACTATGGCTACACCTTC. This translates into CASSAGGNYGYTF. Combining the CDR3 with reference TRBV9 and TRBJ1-2 gives the whole variable domain DSGVTQTPKHLITATGQRVTLRCSPRSGDLSVYWYQQSLDQGLQFLIQYYNGEERAKGNILERFSAQQFPDLHSELNLSSLELGDSALYFCASSAGGNYGYTFGSGTRLTVV.

This clonotype has a handful of counts. This chain uses TRBV9 with TRBJ2-2; D might be TRBD2 (5 bases). The germline CDR1 and CDR2 sequences are SGDLS and YYNGEE. CDR3 size: 15 residues. Between the trimmed V and J ends, which lost 4 bases and 1 base, there was a span of 11 bases. The CDR3 loop reads CASSPCGGNTGELFF. DNA for the CDR3: TGTGCCAGCAGCCCGTGCGGAGGGAACACCGGGGAGCTGTTTTTT.

The chain uses TRBV4-1 and TRBJ2-1; 9 bases align to TRBD2. Germline V gives CDR1 MGHRA, CDR2 YSYEKL. Trimming cost V 1 base and J 4 bases; bases outside gene matches: 5. The length of the CDR3 is 16 residues. The CDR3 DNA is TGCGCCAGCAGCCAAGGACTAGCGGACTGGTACAATGAGCAGTTCTTC. Translated: CASSQGLADWYNEQFF.

V usage is TRBV12-3 or TRBV12-4 and J usage is TRBJ2-1, with D possibly being TRBD2 (6 bases). The CDR3 length is 14 residues. Trimming pared 5 bases from V and 2 bases from J, leaving 10 bases between. CDR3 residues: CASSKTGAYNEQFF. CDR3 sequence (DNA): TGTGCCAGCAGTAAGACGGGGGCCTACAATGAGCAGTTCTTC.

This chain uses TRBV5-1 with TRBJ2-3, with TRBD1 identical over 8 bases. The germline CDR1 and CDR2 sequences are SGHRS and YFSETQ. Trimming removed 6 bases from V and 8 bases from J; junction bases left unmatched: 14. The length of the CDR3 is 15 residues. As DNA, the CDR3 is TGCGCCAGCAAAATCCGGACAGGGAGTAGGGTTACGCAGTATTTT. This gives the protein CASKIRTGSRVTQYF.

This chain links TRBV3-1 with TRBJ1-1; D unclear. The length of the CDR3 is 18 residues. The V gene lost 0 bases and the J gene lost 0 bases, with 17 bases spanning the gap. Germline loops: CDR1 LGHDT, CDR2 YNNKEL (reference sequence). In DNA form, the CDR3 reads TGTGCCAGCAGCCAAGACGAAACGGAAACATCATTGAACACTGAAGCTTTCTTT. Protein product: CASSQDETETSLNTEAFF. The full variable domain, with the rest looked up from reference TRBV3-1 and TRBJ1-1, is DTAVSQTPKYLVTQMGNDKSIKCEQNLGHDTMYWYKQDSKKFLKIMFSYNNKELIINETVPNRFSPKSPDKAHLNLHINSLELGDSAVYFCASSQDETETSLNTEAFFGQGTRLTVV.

The V and J genes are TRBV6-2 or TRBV6-3 and TRBJ2-7; D remains ambiguous. CDR1 and CDR2 from the germline V gene are MNHEY and SVGEGT. The CDR3 loop spans 16 amino acids. V lost 0 bases, J lost 1 base, and 13 bases lay in between. The CDR3 loop is CASSYSADGTSYEQYF. The CDR3 DNA reads as TGTGCCAGCAGTTACTCTGCGGACGGAACGTCCTACGAGCAGTACTTC.

This clonotype came up once. The chain recombines TRBV7-9 with TRBJ2-2; D call uncertain. With 5 bases removed from V and 6 bases from J, the gap between germline ends came to 7 bases. The CDR3 is 12 residues long. Germline V CDR1 and CDR2: SEHNR, FQNEAQ (reference sequence). Here the CDR3 DNA reads TGTGCCAGCAGCCTACCCGCCGGGGAGCTGTTTTTT. Residues: CASSLPAGELFF.

This clonotype was found once. This sequence joins TRBV4-3 and TRBJ2-1; 12 bases align to TRBD1. This CDR3 spans 16 amino acids. V shed 0 bases, J shed 8 bases, and the junction held 5 bases outside the gene matches. Germline loops: CDR1 LGHNA, CDR2 YSLEER. Here the CDR3 reads CASSQDPGQGADEQFF. Written as DNA, the CDR3 is TGCGCCAGCAGCCAAGACCCGGGACAGGGGGCAGATGAGCAGTTCTTC.

This chain joins TRBV20-1 and TRBJ2-3; 8 bases agree with TRBD2. The germline V gene encodes CDR1 DFQATT and CDR2 SNEGSKA (reference sequence). The J segment lost 2 bases and the V segment lost 4 bases, leaving 17 bases of the junction unmatched. This CDR3 region has 18 residues. Here the CDR3 reads CSANRISGLVGPTDTQYF. In DNA form, the CDR3 reads TGCAGTGCTAACCGCATCTCGGGACTAGTAGGTCCCACAGATACGCAGTATTTT.

V is TRBV7-9 and J is TRBJ2-7; perhaps TRBD2 as D (5 bases). The CDR3 consists of 17 residues. The germline V gene encodes CDR1 SEHNR and CDR2 FQNEAQ (reference sequence). The V and J ends lost 4 bases and 0 bases respectively, with 19 bases between them. The CDR3 reads CASSSYPPGMSSYEQYF. DNA of the CDR3: TGTGCCAGCAGCTCCTATCCCCCGGGGATGAGCTCCTACGAGCAGTACTTC.

This clonotype was counted many times. The chain carries TRBV30 and TRBJ2-1; D could derive from TRBD1 or TRBD2 (5 bases each). Trimming took off 3 bases at V and 3 bases at J, with 9 bases between the two ends. CDR1 is GTSNPN and CDR2 is SVGIG in the germline V gene (reference sequence). The CDR3 extends over 13 amino acids. CDR3 protein: CAWSGDDYNEQFF. The DNA of the CDR3 is TGTGCCTGGAGCGGGGACGACTACAATGAGCAGTTCTTC.

V is TRBV12-3 or TRBV12-4 and J is TRBJ2-7, with 13 bases that match TRBD2. V trimming: 8 bases; J trimming: 1 base; junction bases outside the gene matches: 14. This CDR3 is 18 amino acids long. This chain's CDR3 is CASCPALAGGPWSYEQYF. In DNA form, the CDR3 reads TGTGCCAGCTGCCCCGCACTAGCGGGAGGGCCATGGTCCTACGAGCAGTACTTC.

The V and J genes are TRBV12-3 or TRBV12-4 and TRBJ1-2, with TRBD1 identical over 8 bases. This CDR3 has 14 amino acids. The trim removed 2 bases at V and 3 bases at J, leaving 2 bases unmatched. CDR3 DNA: TGTGCCAGCAGTTTACAGGGGGCCCACTATGGCTACACCTTC. Translated: CASSLQGAHYGYTF.

This chain uses TRBV9 with TRBJ2-1; tentative D call: TRBD1 (5 bases). V was clipped by 4 bases and J by 3 bases, with 14 bases between them. The CDR3 sequence is 15 residues long. Germline loops: CDR1 SGDLS, CDR2 YYNGEE. The CDR3 DNA follows: TGTGCCAGCAGCTCCGGCAGGGCCCTCTACAATGAGCAGTTCTTC. This sequence encodes CASSSGRALYNEQFF.

The V call is TRBV6-5, the J call TRBJ1-6, with a weak D call TRBD1 (6 bases). V gave up 4 bases and J gave up 11 bases, with 15 bases separating them. This CDR3 has 14 amino acids. The germline gives CDR1 MNHEY, CDR2 SVGAGI. This CDR3 is CASSSDRSLTPLHF. The CDR3, as DNA: TGTGCCAGCAGTTCCGACAGGAGCTTGACACCCCTCCACTTT.

The rearrangement uses TRBV20-1 and TRBJ2-2; possibly TRBD2 for D (5 bases). CDR1 DFQATT and CDR2 SNEGSKA come from the germline V gene (reference sequence). Trimming cost V 7 bases and J 2 bases, with 11 bases left between them. The CDR3 has 13 residues. CDR3 sequence: CSGRLPNTGELFF. The CDR3, as DNA: TGCAGTGGAAGACTACCCAACACCGGGGAGCTGTTTTTT.

A few counts support this clonotype. The CDR3 sequence: CASSSGGLNQPQHF. The DNA for the CDR3 is TGTGCCAGCAGTTCGGGGGGCCTCAATCAGCCCCAGCATTTT. The chain recombines TRBV27 with TRBJ1-5; D possibly corresponds to TRBD1 (6 bases). Per the germline V gene, CDR1 is MNHEY and CDR2 is SMNVEV (reference sequence). This CDR3 has 14 amino acids. Trimming took off 4 bases at V and 3 bases at J, with 10 bases between the two ends.

The chain recombines TRBV21-1 with TRBJ2-7; TRBD2 reflects the table's D call only, with no check against the DNA. TRBV21-1 is termed a pseudogene. The CDR3 covers 15 residues. The CDR3 region has the DNA TGTGCCAGCAGCGGCGGAAGGCCGACTTTCTACGAGCAGTACTTC. Translated: CASSGGRPTFYEQYF.

This clonotype was counted only a few times. V is TRBV29-1 and J is TRBJ1-2, with 10 bases that match TRBD1. Trimming at V came to 7 bases and at J to 7 bases, leaving 3 bases not matched to a gene. There are 11 residues in the CDR3. Germline V gene data show CDR1 as SQVTM and CDR2 as ANQGSEA. CDR3 DNA: TGCAGCGGACAGGGGGCTTCTGGCTACACCTTC. It is translated as CSGQGASGYTF. The full variable domain, rest sourced from reference TRBV29-1 and TRBJ1-2, is SAVISQKPSRDICQRGTSLTIQCQVDSQVTMMFWYRQQPGQSLTLIATANQGSEATYESGFVIDKFPISRPNLTFSTLTVSNMSPEDSSIYLCSGQGASGYTFGSGTRLTVV.

In this sample, this clonotype turned up a few times. CDR3 residues: CATGLGGNNSPLHF. DNA of the CDR3: TGTGCCACCGGATTGGGGGGAAATAATTCACCCCTCCACTTT. The V call is TRBV19, the J call TRBJ1-6, with D perhaps matching TRBD1 (5 bases). CDR3 size: 14 residues. The V and J ends lost 10 bases and 5 bases respectively, with 15 bases between them. CDR1 is LNHDA, CDR2 SQIVND, per germline (reference sequence).